This T cell receptor (beta chain) came from a study of T cell changes during pregnancy in multiple sclerosis. Method: immunoSEQ multiplex PCR; TCRdb's copy keeps in-frame clones and lacks some. The sample records 55,000 to 70,000 clones, approximately 86% being singletons. V was pared by 0 bases and J by 6 bases, with 14 bases of the junction left unmatched. Germline V gene lookup returns CDR1 LGHNA and CDR2 YSLEER. The CDR3 spans 18 residues. This sequence originates from a female donor with multiple sclerosis, enrolled in a pregnancy study. This sequence joins TRBV4-3 and TRBJ2-3; 8 bases map to TRBD2. The material was CD4+ T cells from peripheral blood mononuclear cells, obtained in the third trimester of pregnancy. CDR3 nucleotides: TGCGCCAGCAGCCAAGAATGGGACCAGCGGGGGCTGGGGGATACGCAGTATTTT. Translating gives CASSQEWDQRGLGDTQYF.